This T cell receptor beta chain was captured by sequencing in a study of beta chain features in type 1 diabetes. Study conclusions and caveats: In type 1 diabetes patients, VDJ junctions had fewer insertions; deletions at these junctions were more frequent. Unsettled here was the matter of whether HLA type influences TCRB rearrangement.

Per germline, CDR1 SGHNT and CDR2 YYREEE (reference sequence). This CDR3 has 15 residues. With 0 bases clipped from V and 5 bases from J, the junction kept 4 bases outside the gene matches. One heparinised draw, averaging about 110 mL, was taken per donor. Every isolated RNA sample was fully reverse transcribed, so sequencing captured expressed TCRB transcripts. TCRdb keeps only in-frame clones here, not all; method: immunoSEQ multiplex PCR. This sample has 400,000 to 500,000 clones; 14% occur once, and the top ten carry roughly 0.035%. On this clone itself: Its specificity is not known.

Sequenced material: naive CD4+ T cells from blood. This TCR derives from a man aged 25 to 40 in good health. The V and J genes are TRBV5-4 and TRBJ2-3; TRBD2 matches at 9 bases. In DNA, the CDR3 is TGTGCCAGCAGCTTGGGCGGGAGGGTAGGAGATACGCAGTATTTT. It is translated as CASSLGGRVGDTQYF.